The 26 T cell receptor beta chains presented below share a single source sample, sequenced in a study of neurological immune-mediated disorders. TCRdb re-derived calls from the 5' RACE reads in MiXCR, one entry per CDR3 protein. The sample has around 20,000 distinct CDR3 sequences, less than 15% seen once. The material sequenced was PBMCs. These receptors were obtained from a woman in her sixties with HTLV-1-associated myelopathy (HAM/TSP).

Many counts were recorded for this clonotype. This sequence joins TRBV5-1 and TRBJ2-5; D gene ambiguous. CDR1 is SGHRS and CDR2 is YFSETQ in the germline V gene. The CDR3 is made up of 12 amino acids. V shed 4 bases and J shed 1 base, with 5 bases lying between them. This CDR3 is CASSEVQETQYF. Here the CDR3 DNA reads TGCGCCAGCAGCGAAGTCCAAGAGACCCAGTACTTC. Supplemented by reference TRBV5-1 and TRBJ2-5, the full variable domain reads KAGVTQTPRYLIKTRGQQVTLSCSPISGHRSVSWYQQTPGQGLQFLFEYFSETQRNKGNFPGRFSGRQFSNSRSEMNVSTLELGDSALYLCASSEVQETQYFGPGTRLLVL.

This clonotype was counted a few times. This sequence joins TRBV19 and TRBJ2-5; 7 bases agree with TRBD1. J gave up 0 bases and V 5 bases, and 6 bases lay outside the gene matches. The CDR3 is made up of 15 amino acids. Germline assignment: CDR1 LNHDA and CDR2 SQIVND (reference sequence). Written as DNA, the CDR3 is TGTGCCAGTAGTGAGACAGGGACGCACCAAGAGACCCAGTACTTC. Protein sequence: CASSETGTHQETQYF.

At least ten counts were recorded for this clonotype. This chain connects TRBV20-1 to TRBJ2-3; maybe TRBD2 (6 bases). The CDR3 sequence is 12 residues long. Germline lookup yields CDR1 DFQATT and CDR2 SNEGSKA (reference sequence). The ends were cut back, 3 bases at V and 9 bases at J, with 13 bases in the middle. CDR3 region: CSASPRDLTQYF. The CDR3 region has the DNA TGCAGTGCTAGTCCCCGGGACTTAACGCAGTATTTT.

The chain joins TRBV29-1 to TRBJ1-1; TRBD1 matches at 11 bases. The CDR3 contains 16 residues. Germline CDR1 and CDR2: SQVTM and ANQGSEA. Germline trimming cut 7 bases from V and 3 bases from J; bases unmatched to any gene: 13. DNA of the CDR3: TGCAGCGCCGGGACAGGGGGTACCGGGGAGCACACTGAAGCTTTCTTT. It codes for CSAGTGGTGEHTEAFF. Full variable domain (remainder filled in from reference TRBV29-1 and TRBJ1-1): SAVISQKPSRDICQRGTSLTIQCQVDSQVTMMFWYRQQPGQSLTLIATANQGSEATYESGFVIDKFPISRPNLTFSTLTVSNMSPEDSSIYLCSAGTGGTGEHTEAFFGQGTRLTVV.

This clonotype was counted ten times or more. This chain uses TRBV3-1 with TRBJ2-7, with 8 nucleotides matching TRBD1. After removal of 3 bases from V and 3 bases from J, the junction contained 4 bases not matched to a gene. Germline CDR1 reads LGHDT; CDR2 reads YNNKEL (reference sequence). This CDR3 contains 14 residues. CDR3 protein: CASSHGQGGYEQYF. The CDR3 nucleotides read TGTGCCAGCAGCCATGGACAGGGTGGCTACGAGCAGTACTTC.

This clonotype was observed many times. The chain has TRBV7-9 and TRBJ1-1; TRBD1 is a possible D gene (5 bases). The CDR3 runs to 17 residues. Germline V CDR1 and CDR2: SEHNR, FQNEAQ (reference sequence). Deletions cut 5 bases from V and 4 bases from J, with 23 bases between. CDR3 coding DNA: TGTGCCAGCAGCCCCAGGTGGGGCAGGGAGGCAGGCACTGAAGCTTTCTTT. Translation: CASSPRWGREAGTEAFF.

This clonotype has at least ten counts. The chain recombines TRBV21-1 with TRBJ2-2; TRBD1 is the table's D call and was not checked against the DNA. TRBV21-1 is deemed a pseudogene. This CDR3 region has 15 residues. The CDR3 DNA reads as TGTGCCAGCAGCCACCGGCGGGGGATGGCCGGGGAGCTGTTTTTT. It codes for CASSHRRGMAGELFF.

This clonotype appeared many times. J is TRBJ2-7 and V is TRBV5-1; TRBD1 matches at 9 bases. This CDR3 is 13 amino acids long. The V segment lost 4 bases and the J segment 6 bases; nucleotides outside the gene matches: 5. The V gene's germline CDR1 is SGHRS and CDR2 YFSETQ. In nucleotides, the CDR3 is TGCGCCAGCAGCCCGGGACAGGGTCTCGAGCAGTACTTC. Its protein product is CASSPGQGLEQYF.

This clonotype has at least ten counts. This rearrangement joins TRBV20-1 to TRBJ2-5, with D perhaps TRBD1 or TRBD2 (5 bases each). CDR3 length: 13 amino acids. Trimming shortened V by 5 bases and J by 4 bases, and 14 bases separated the two germline ends. The germline V gene encodes CDR1 DFQATT and CDR2 SNEGSKA (reference sequence). The CDR3 protein is CSALGVTGETQYF. CDR3 DNA: TGCAGTGCTCTGGGGGTTACTGGAGAGACCCAGTACTTC.

This clonotype has a count of ten or more. V usage is TRBV5-1 and J usage is TRBJ2-1; the match to TRBD1 covers 9 bases. This CDR3 has 15 amino acids. Trimming cost V 3 bases and J 4 bases; bases outside gene matches: 5. Per germline, CDR1 SGHRS and CDR2 YFSETQ. Here the CDR3 reads CASSSGQGRYNEQFF. The DNA of the CDR3 is TGCGCCAGCAGCTCAGGACAGGGGCGATACAATGAGCAGTTCTTC.

V gene TRBV3-1 combines with J gene TRBJ2-6; TRBD1 matches at 7 bases. Trimming at V came to 3 bases and at J to 4 bases, leaving 3 bases not matched to a gene. CDR1 is LGHDT and CDR2 is YNNKEL in the germline V gene (reference sequence). The CDR3 totals 15 residues. This chain's CDR3 is CASSHPGQGANVLTF. The CDR3, as DNA: TGTGCCAGCAGCCACCCGGGACAGGGGGCCAACGTCCTGACTTTC.

In this sample, this clonotype is medium-sized. The chain carries TRBV24-1 and TRBJ2-7; D not resolved. Germline values: CDR1 KGHDR, CDR2 SFDVKD. The CDR3 runs to 11 residues. Trimming shortened V by 0 bases and J by 7 bases, and 3 bases separated the two germline ends. The CDR3 DNA is TGTGCCACCAGTGATTTGAGGGAGCAGTACTTC. It encodes CATSDLREQYF.

The chain uses TRBV13 and TRBJ1-1; D ambiguous. Germline V CDR1 and CDR2: PRHDT, FYEKMQ (reference sequence). Trimming cost V 5 bases and J 1 base, with 11 bases left between them. The CDR3 extends over 14 amino acids. CDR3 DNA sequence: TGTGCCAGCAGCAGTCCCCTCCGGAACACTGAAGCTTTCTTT. Protein sequence: CASSSPLRNTEAFF.

This clonotype was seen repeatedly, ten times or more. This chain uses TRBV19 with TRBJ1-1; TRBD1 agrees at 9 bases. The CDR3 covers 16 residues. CDR1 is LNHDA, CDR2 SQIVND, per germline (reference sequence). The junction had 8 bases not matched to a gene; V was cut back by 3 bases and J by 3 bases. CDR3 loop: CASSISGQGWDTEAFF. Written as DNA, the CDR3 is TGTGCCAGTAGTATTTCTGGACAGGGGTGGGACACTGAAGCTTTCTTT.

This clonotype was picked up many times. V gene TRBV3-1 combines with J gene TRBJ2-2; D is unresolved. The V gene lost 7 bases and the J gene lost 5 bases, with 5 bases spanning the gap. Germline-derived CDR1 and CDR2 are LGHDT and YNNKEL (reference sequence). The CDR3 has 11 amino acids. The CDR3, as DNA: TGTGCCAGCACACGGACCGGGGAGCTGTTTTTT. Translated: CASTRTGELFF.

The chain is built from TRBV18 and TRBJ2-1; 9 nucleotides match TRBD1. The CDR3 consists of 13 residues. Losses at the gene ends were 9 bases for V and 7 bases for J; bases not matched to a gene: 7. Germline V gene sequence: CDR1 KGHSH, CDR2 LQKENI. In DNA, the CDR3 is TGTGCCAGTTCTTTAGGACAGGGGAATGAGCAGTTCTTC. Translation gives CASSLGQGNEQFF. The full variable domain, rest sourced from reference TRBV18 and TRBJ2-1, is NAGVMQNPRHLVRRRGQEARLRCSPMKGHSHVYWYRQLPEEGLKFMVYLQKENIIDESGMPKERFSAEFPKEGPSILRIQQVVRGDSAAYFCASSLGQGNEQFFGPGTRLTVL.

This clonotype was picked up many times. The chain employs TRBV20-1 and TRBJ2-2; 7 nucleotides match TRBD1. This CDR3 is 14 amino acids long. V shed 3 bases, J shed 3 bases, and the junction held 4 bases outside the gene matches. CDR1 and CDR2 (germline): DFQATT, SNEGSKA (reference sequence). This chain's CDR3 is CSARGDRYTGELFF. CDR3 in DNA: TGCAGTGCTAGGGGGGACAGATACACCGGGGAGCTGTTTTTT.

This clonotype was detected many times. V and J are TRBV7-2 and TRBJ2-1, with 10 bases identical to TRBD2. V lost 0 bases to trimming and J lost 3 bases; unmatched junction nucleotides: 5. The length of the CDR3 is 17 residues. The germline V gene has CDR1 SGHTA and CDR2 FQGNSA. Here the CDR3 reads CASSLASSGSIYNEQFF. DNA for the CDR3: TGTGCCAGCAGCTTAGCGTCTAGCGGGAGTATCTACAATGAGCAGTTCTTC. Complete variable domain (other parts from reference TRBV7-2 and TRBJ2-1): GAGVSQSPSNKVTEKGKDVELRCDPISGHTALYWYRQSLGQGLEFLIYFQGNSAPDKSGLPSDRFSAERTGGSVSTLTIQRTQQEDSAVYLCASSLASSGSIYNEQFFGPGTRLTVL.

This clonotype was recorded at least ten times. V is TRBV5-1 and J is TRBJ2-1; TRBD1 aligns across 9 bases. CDR1 is SGHRS and CDR2 is YFSETQ in the germline V gene. After removal of 4 bases from V and 3 bases from J, the junction contained 5 bases not matched to a gene. The CDR3 covers 15 residues. CDR3 nucleotide sequence: TGCGCCAGCAGCCCACAGGGGGCTGGCTACAATGAGCAGTTCTTC. It encodes CASSPQGAGYNEQFF. Filled out from reference TRBV5-1 and TRBJ2-1, the complete variable domain reads KAGVTQTPRYLIKTRGQQVTLSCSPISGHRSVSWYQQTPGQGLQFLFEYFSETQRNKGNFPGRFSGRQFSNSRSEMNVSTLELGDSALYLCASSPQGAGYNEQFFGPGTRLTVL.

This clonotype has only a few counts. The chain combines TRBV6-5 with TRBJ2-4; 8 bases line up with TRBD1. The germline V gene has CDR1 MNHEY and CDR2 SVGAGI. The J segment lost 8 bases and the V segment lost 2 bases, leaving 11 bases of the junction unmatched. The length of the CDR3 is 16 residues. The CDR3 region has the DNA TGTGCCAGCAGTTACGCCTGGACAGGGAAGGGGGACATTCAGTACTTC. Its protein is CASSYAWTGKGDIQYF.

This chain connects TRBV6-6 to TRBJ2-7; tentatively, D is TRBD1 or TRBD2 (5 bases each). CDR1 is MNHNY, CDR2 SVGAGI, per germline (reference sequence). Between the trimmed V and J ends, which lost 0 bases and 0 bases, there was a span of 12 bases. CDR3 length: 16 amino acids. CDR3 loop: CASSYSGVIGSYEQYF. As DNA, the CDR3 is TGTGCCAGCAGTTACTCGGGGGTAATTGGCTCCTACGAGCAGTACTTC.

This clonotype was recorded at least ten times. DNA of the CDR3: TGTGCCAGCAGCTTATTGGGGGGTGCCGGTAAAGATACGCAGTATTTT. Its protein is CASSLLGGAGKDTQYF. The gene calls are TRBV7-2 and TRBJ2-3, with TRBD2 as a possible D gene (6 bases). With 2 bases removed from V and 5 bases from J, the gap between germline ends came to 17 bases. Germline values: CDR1 SGHTA, CDR2 FQGNSA. The CDR3 is 16 amino acids.

By sample share, this clonotype is medium-sized. J is TRBJ2-2 and V is TRBV5-1, with D tentatively TRBD1 or TRBD2 (5 bases each). This CDR3 has 15 residues. The V gene's germline CDR1 is SGHRS and CDR2 YFSETQ. Trimming left V 4 bases short and J 0 bases short, with 10 bases between. CDR3: CASSNRGTNTGELFF. The CDR3 nucleotides are TGCGCCAGCAGCAACCGGGGCACGAACACCGGGGAGCTGTTTTTT.

This clonotype was seen many times. The chain links TRBV18 to TRBJ1-1; 10 positions agree with TRBD1. Trimming at V came to 4 bases and at J to 0 bases, leaving 5 bases not matched to a gene. Germline V gene sequence: CDR1 KGHSH, CDR2 LQKENI. The CDR3 covers 16 residues. The CDR3 reads CASSRTGGGVNTEAFF. The DNA of the CDR3 is TGTGCCAGCTCACGGACAGGGGGGGGGGTGAACACTGAAGCTTTCTTT. The whole variable domain, filled in from reference TRBV18 and TRBJ1-1, reads NAGVMQNPRHLVRRRGQEARLRCSPMKGHSHVYWYRQLPEEGLKFMVYLQKENIIDESGMPKERFSAEFPKEGPSILRIQQVVRGDSAAYFCASSRTGGGVNTEAFFGQGTRLTVV.

This clonotype showed up many times. V is TRBV29-1 and J is TRBJ1-1; D unclear. The CDR3 runs to 11 residues. Deletions cut 3 bases from V and 1 base from J, with 3 bases between. Looked up from germline, CDR1 is SQVTM and CDR2 is ANQGSEA. The CDR3 DNA follows: TGCAGCGTTGAGCCGAACACTGAAGCTTTCTTT. As protein: CSVEPNTEAFF.

This clonotype has ten or more counts. The chain uses TRBV20-1 and TRBJ2-7, with a weak D call TRBD2 (7 bases). Germline V lookup: CDR1 DFQATT, CDR2 SNEGSKA (reference sequence). Trimming pared 6 bases from V and 3 bases from J, leaving 15 bases between. The CDR3 sequence is 13 residues long. The CDR3 sequence: CSAAPGGVYEQYF. Written as DNA, the CDR3 is TGCAGTGCAGCCCCGGGGGGCGTCTACGAGCAGTACTTC.